The clone carrying this T cell receptor beta chain was observed a handful of times. Its antigen remains unidentified. Germline CDR1 KGHSH, CDR2 LQKENI. The CDR3 runs 13 residues. Trimming removed 3 bases from V and 7 bases from J, with 10 bases in between. TCRdb's table, derived via immunoSEQ multiplex PCR, lists solely in-frame clones and lacks some. The sample carries about 130,000 clones, around 90% recorded once. This sample is part of a study of graft-versus-host responses after intestinal transplantation. Study overall: Recipients obtained multivisceral, liver-intestinal, or isolated intestinal transplants. Induction with anti-thymocyte globulin, then tacrolimus and steroids for about 3 years, was given to all recipients. Findings and caveats of the study: Subjects displaying graft-donor T cell macrochimerism possessed elevated graft-versus-host to host-versus-graft clonal ratios inside allografts.

This rearrangement joins TRBV18 to TRBJ1-3; TRBD1 might be the D (5 bases). The sequence came from a human donor who received an intestinal transplant. Sample: unstimulated CD4+ T cells sorted from spleen or lymph node cells, taken before intestinal transplant. In nucleotides, the CDR3 is TGTGCCAGCTCACCGGACACGTGGAACACCATATATTTT. This translates into CASSPDTWNTIYF.